Included here is one TCR beta chain sequence, with context. Its target antigen remains unknown. Base qualities were left out, and no much larger clone turns up one base away. The CDR3 regions of human TCRbeta chains were analyzed by immunosequencing. The paper's processing steps were these. TCRs in the repertoires were compared against a reference library of SARS-CoV-2-specific TCRs that had been generated with the MIRA antigen-specificity platform. Breadth was defined as the fraction of unique TCRs that were SARS-CoV-2-associated, and depth was defined as the fraction of total T cells that were SARS-CoV-2-associated. Using the MIRA data, every spike-specific TCR was mapped to the spike region that the TCR reacted to and assigned to either a CD4 or a CD8 class. Log10-transformed breadth and depth values were compared by one-way ANOVA with Sidak's multiple comparisons tests. Entries here come from immuneACCESS through TCRdb and include only in-frame sequences with V and J called. Some clones fail to appear in such tables; in the studies checked, an unresolved V gene covers under half of the shortfall, and the cause of the remainder is unknown. V and J calls and clone size follow that table, whereas D and trimming were derived from the DNA. The sample data list 83,000 or so clones, and around 93% of these were observed just once. Clones ranked in the top ten supply 28% of the sample.

Reading the label with the study, this specimen's time point is: about 28 days (+/-7) after the second vaccine dose. AZD1222 recipients whose second dose came at about 4 weeks and those whose second dose came at about 12 weeks were combined into one group, since spike-specific TCR depth and breadth did not differ between the two schedules. Vaccinee samples were obtained from the UK trials COV001 and COV002, which included a single-blind randomized controlled phase 2/3 trial of AZD1222 (ChAdOx1 nCoV-19) in healthy adults. For TCRbeta chain sequencing, PBMC samples from trial participants were taken at day 0 and at day 28 after the second dose. This record comes from a study of T cell responses to AZD1222 COVID-19 vaccine (dated by TCRdb to about 2021). General notes on the study: TCR sequencing covered about 230 trial participants: approximately 200 given two doses of AZD1222 and 26 given two doses of MenACWY control vaccine. Enrollment into the trials was organized by age into subgroups of 18-55, 56-69 and 70-plus years, and those subgroups contained 148, 28 and 57 TCR-sequenced participants, respectively.

Overall results and qualifications from the work: Epitopes outside the regions mutated in the B.1.351 and B.1.1.7 variants were reportedly recognized by nearly half of the unique spike-specific TCRs. After two AZD1222 doses, both the breadth and the depth of spike-specific TCRs were significantly higher than at day 0 and than in MenACWY recipients. The vaccine-associated CD4 TCRs covered the entire spike protein, and the dominant responses fell in regions 160-218 and 743-854. In the small 56-69-year group, the increase in depth fell short of significance, most likely because of low power. No day 14 peak-response samples were available, so repertoires were characterized only after the peak T cell response. Most participants were white British and females outnumbered males, and the authors suggested that clonal diversity may have been underestimated. Conclusions about previously exposed vaccinees are limited, since just a handful of AZD1222 recipients were seropositive for SARS-CoV-2 at baseline.

The junction shows trimming of 0 bases on V and 4 bases on J, plus 6 bases between the germline ends. In the germline V gene, CDR1 corresponds to ENHRY and CDR2 to SYGVKD. From the cysteine through the phenylalanine, the CDR3 covers 13 amino acids. Of the read, only the CDR3 DNA is kept; its 39 bases are in frame from base 1. This sequence originates from an adult who received the AZD1222 COVID-19 vaccine. The chain employs TRBV10-3 and TRBJ1-1, with the D gene too uncertain to name. This material consisted of peripheral blood, taken 28 days after the second AZD1222 dose. CDR3 loop: CAISESSPTEAFF. The DNA sequence is TGTGCCATCAGTGAGTCGAGCCCCACTGAAGCTTTCTTT.